This T cell receptor (beta chain) was sequenced during a study of cytomegalovirus exposure and HLA in healthy donors. Donors in the study were healthy people who gave bone marrow. As for this clone: Its antigen is currently unknown.

13 Jbeta primers and 60 Vbeta primers were used for the PCR. The assay was immunoSEQ multiplex PCR, and TCRdb's table has in-frame clones only and misses some. The sample includes about 140,000 clones, around four fifths of them seen just once. The study, taken as a whole, reports: Donor immune exposure was known only as CMV serostatus.

The CDR3 runs 13 residues. V lost 1 base, J lost 2 bases, and 9 bases lay in between. Looked up from germline, CDR1 is GTSNPN and CDR2 is SVGIG (reference sequence). This TCR came from a man aged 40-49 years in good health and CMV-seronegative. The rearrangement uses TRBV30 and TRBJ2-7, with D possibly TRBD1 on 5 matching bases. The sample taken for sequencing was PBMCs. The CDR3 spells CAWSGDRTYEQYF. In nucleotides, the CDR3 is TGTGCCTGGAGTGGCGACAGAACCTACGAGCAGTACTTC.